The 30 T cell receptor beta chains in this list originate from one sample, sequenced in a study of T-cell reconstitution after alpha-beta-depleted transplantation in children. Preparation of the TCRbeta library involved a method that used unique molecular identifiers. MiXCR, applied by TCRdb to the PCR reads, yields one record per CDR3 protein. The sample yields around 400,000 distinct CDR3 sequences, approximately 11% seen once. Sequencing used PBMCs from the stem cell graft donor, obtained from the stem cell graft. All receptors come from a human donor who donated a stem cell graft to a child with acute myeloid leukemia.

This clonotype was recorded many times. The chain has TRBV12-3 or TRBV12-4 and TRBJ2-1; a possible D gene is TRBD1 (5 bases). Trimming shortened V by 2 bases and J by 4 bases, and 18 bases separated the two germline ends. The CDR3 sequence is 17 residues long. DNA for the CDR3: TGTGCCAGCAGTTTATCGGGTGCGGCAGGGTGGTACAATGAGCAGTTCTTC. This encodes CASSLSGAAGWYNEQFF.

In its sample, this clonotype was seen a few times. The CDR3 protein is CASSFPLQENTGELFF. CDR3 nucleotide sequence: TGCGCCAGCAGCTTTCCGTTACAGGAAAACACCGGGGAGCTGTTTTTT. The genes are TRBV5-1 and TRBJ2-2; D possibly corresponds to TRBD1 (5 bases). V was trimmed by 2 bases and J by 2 bases, leaving 13 bases between them. The CDR3 consists of 16 residues. The germline V gene has CDR1 SGHRS and CDR2 YFSETQ.

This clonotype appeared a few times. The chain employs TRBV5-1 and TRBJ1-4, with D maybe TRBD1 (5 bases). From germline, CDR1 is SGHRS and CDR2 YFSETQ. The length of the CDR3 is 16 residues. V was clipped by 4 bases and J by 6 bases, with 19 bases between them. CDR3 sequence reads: CASSRAWPAGDEKLFF. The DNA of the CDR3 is TGCGCCAGCAGCCGAGCCTGGCCGGCGGGGGATGAAAAACTGTTTTTT.

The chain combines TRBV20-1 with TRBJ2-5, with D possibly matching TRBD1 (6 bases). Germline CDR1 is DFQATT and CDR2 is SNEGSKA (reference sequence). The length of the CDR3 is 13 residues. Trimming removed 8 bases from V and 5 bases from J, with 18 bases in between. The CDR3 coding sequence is TGCAGTTCCCCGCCCAGGGGCTTTGAGACCCAGTACTTC. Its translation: CSSPPRGFETQYF.

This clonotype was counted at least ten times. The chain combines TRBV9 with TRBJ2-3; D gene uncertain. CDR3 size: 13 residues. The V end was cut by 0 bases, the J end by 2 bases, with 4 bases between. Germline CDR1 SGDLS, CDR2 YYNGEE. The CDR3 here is CASSVDFTDTQYF. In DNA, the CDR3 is TGTGCCAGCAGCGTAGACTTCACAGATACGCAGTATTTT.

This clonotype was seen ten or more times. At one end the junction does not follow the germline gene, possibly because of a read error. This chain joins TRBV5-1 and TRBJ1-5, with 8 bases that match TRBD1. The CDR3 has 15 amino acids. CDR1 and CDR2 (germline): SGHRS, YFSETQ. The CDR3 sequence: CASSAGTGGNQPQHF. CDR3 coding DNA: TGTGCCAGCAGCGCCGGGACAGGCGGAAATCAGCCCCAGCATTTT.

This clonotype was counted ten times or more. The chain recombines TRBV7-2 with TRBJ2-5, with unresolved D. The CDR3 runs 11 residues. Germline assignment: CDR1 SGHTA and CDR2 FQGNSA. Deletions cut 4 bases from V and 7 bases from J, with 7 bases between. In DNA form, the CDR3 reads TGTGCCAGCAGCTCCCGGACGACCCAGTACTTC. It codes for CASSSRTTQYF.

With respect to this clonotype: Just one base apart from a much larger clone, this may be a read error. The CDR3 protein is CASSTSPQLDTQYF. The CDR3 DNA reads TGTGCCAGCAGCACATCACCTCAGCTGGATACGCAGTATTTT. The chain joins TRBV9 to TRBJ2-3, with no clear D. Germline V lookup: CDR1 SGDLS, CDR2 YYNGEE. The CDR3 totals 14 residues. V shed 4 bases and J shed 6 bases, with 15 bases lying between them.

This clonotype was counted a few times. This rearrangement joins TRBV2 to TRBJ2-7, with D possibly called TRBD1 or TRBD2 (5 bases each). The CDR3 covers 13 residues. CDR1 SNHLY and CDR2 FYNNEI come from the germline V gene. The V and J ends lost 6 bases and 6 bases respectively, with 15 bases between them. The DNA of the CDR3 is TGTGCCAGCAGAGACGGGACGCGGGCCGAGCAGTACGTC. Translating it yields CASRDGTRAEQYV.

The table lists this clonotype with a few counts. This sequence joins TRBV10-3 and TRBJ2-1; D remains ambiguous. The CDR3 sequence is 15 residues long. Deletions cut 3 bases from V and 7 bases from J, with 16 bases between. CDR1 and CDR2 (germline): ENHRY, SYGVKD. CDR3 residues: CAISDSVRDKNEQFF. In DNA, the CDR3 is TGTGCCATCAGTGACTCGGTCCGAGATAAAAATGAGCAGTTCTTC.

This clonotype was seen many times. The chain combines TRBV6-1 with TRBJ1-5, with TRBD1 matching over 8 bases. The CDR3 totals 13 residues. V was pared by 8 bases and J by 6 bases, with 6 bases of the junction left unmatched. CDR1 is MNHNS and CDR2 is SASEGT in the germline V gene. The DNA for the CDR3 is TGTGCCAGCTCACCAGACAGGGGTCAGCCCCAGCATTTT. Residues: CASSPDRGQPQHF.

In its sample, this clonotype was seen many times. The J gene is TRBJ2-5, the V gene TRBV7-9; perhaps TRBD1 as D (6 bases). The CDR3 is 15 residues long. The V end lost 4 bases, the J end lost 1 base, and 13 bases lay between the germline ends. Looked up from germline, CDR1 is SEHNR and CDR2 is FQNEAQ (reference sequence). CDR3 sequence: CASSSRDISQETQYF. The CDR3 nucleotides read TGTGCCAGCAGCTCTAGGGACATATCCCAAGAGACCCAGTACTTC.

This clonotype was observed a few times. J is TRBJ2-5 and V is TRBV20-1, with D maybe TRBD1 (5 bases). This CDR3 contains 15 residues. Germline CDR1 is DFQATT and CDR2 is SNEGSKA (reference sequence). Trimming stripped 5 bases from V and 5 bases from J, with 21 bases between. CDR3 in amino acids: CSALDPRAGTETQYF. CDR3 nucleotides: TGCAGTGCTCTTGACCCCAGGGCCGGTACGGAGACCCAGTACTTC.

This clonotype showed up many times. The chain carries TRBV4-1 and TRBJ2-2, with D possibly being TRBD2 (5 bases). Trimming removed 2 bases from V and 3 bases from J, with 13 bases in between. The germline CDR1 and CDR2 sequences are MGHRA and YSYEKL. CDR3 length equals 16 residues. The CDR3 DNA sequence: TGCGCCAGCAGCCAAAGTGAGGGTGCGGACACCGGGGAGCTGTTTTTT. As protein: CASSQSEGADTGELFF.

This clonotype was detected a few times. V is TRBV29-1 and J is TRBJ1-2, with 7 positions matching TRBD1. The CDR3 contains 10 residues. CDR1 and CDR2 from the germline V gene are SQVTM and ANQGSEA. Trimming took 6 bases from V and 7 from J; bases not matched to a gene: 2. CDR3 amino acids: CSVGGTGYTF. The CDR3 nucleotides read TGCAGCGTAGGGGGCACTGGCTACACCTTC.

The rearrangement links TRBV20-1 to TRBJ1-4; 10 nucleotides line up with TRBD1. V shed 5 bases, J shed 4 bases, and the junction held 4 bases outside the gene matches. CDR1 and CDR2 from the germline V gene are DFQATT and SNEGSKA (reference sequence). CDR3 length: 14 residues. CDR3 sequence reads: CSADRGQNNEKLFF. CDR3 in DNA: TGCAGTGCTGACAGGGGGCAGAATAATGAAAAACTGTTTTTT.

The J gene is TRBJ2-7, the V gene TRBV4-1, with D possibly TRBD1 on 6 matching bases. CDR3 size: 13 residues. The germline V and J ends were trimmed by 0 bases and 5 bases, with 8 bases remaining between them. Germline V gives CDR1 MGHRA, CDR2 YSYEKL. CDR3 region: CASSQDPGDEQYV. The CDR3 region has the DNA TGCGCCAGCAGCCAAGATCCAGGGGACGAGCAGTACGTC.

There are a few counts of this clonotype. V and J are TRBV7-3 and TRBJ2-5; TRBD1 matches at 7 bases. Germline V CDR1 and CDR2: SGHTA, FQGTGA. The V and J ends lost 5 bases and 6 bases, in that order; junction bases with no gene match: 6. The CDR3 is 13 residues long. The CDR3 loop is CASSDGQAKTQYF. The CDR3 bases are TGTGCCAGCAGCGATGGACAGGCAAAGACCCAGTACTTC.

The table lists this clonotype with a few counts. The CDR3 DNA sequence: TGCAGTGCTAGAGAGCCCGGAACTAGCAATCAGCCCCAGCATTTT. Protein sequence: CSAREPGTSNQPQHF. V gene TRBV20-1 combines with J gene TRBJ1-5; unclear D gene. V dropped 0 bases and J dropped 0 bases, with 9 bases sitting between them. Germline-derived CDR1 and CDR2 are DFQATT and SNEGSKA (reference sequence). The CDR3 extends over 15 amino acids.

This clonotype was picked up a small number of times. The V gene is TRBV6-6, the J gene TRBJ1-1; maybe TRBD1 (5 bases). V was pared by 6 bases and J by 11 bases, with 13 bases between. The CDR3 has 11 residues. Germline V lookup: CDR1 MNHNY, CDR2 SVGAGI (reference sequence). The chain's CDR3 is CASRTGTQAFF. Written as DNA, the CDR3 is TGTGCCAGCAGAACCGGGACCCAGGCTTTCTTT.

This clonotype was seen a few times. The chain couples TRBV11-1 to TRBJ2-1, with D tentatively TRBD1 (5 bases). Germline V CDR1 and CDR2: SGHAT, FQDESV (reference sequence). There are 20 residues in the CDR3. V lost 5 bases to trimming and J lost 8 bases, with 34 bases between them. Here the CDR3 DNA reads TGTGCCAGCAGCCACCCCCGACCGCCCTTAAGACAGCCACTCATCGATGAGCAGTTCTTC. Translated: CASSHPRPPLRQPLIDEQFF.

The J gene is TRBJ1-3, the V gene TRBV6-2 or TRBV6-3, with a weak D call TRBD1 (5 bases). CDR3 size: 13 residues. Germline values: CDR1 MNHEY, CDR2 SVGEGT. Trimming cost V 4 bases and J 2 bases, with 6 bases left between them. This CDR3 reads CASSLDTGNTIYF. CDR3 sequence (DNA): TGTGCCAGCAGTTTGGACACTGGAAACACCATATATTTT.

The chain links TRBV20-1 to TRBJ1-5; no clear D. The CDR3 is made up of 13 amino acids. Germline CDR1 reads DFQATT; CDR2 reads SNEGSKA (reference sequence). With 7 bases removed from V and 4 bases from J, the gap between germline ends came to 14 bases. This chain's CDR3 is CSGRAGWNQPQHF. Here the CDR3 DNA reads TGCAGTGGGAGGGCAGGATGGAATCAGCCCCAGCATTTT.

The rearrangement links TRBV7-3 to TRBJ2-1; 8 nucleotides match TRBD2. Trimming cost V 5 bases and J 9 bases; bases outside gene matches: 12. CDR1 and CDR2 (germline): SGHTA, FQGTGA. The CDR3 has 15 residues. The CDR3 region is CASSLLGSGIIEQFF. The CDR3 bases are TGTGCCAGCAGCCTTCTGGGTAGCGGGATTATTGAGCAGTTCTTC.

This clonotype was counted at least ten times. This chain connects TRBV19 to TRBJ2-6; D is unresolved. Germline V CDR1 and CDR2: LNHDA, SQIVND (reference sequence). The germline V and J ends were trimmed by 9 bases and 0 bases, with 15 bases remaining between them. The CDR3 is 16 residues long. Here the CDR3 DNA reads TGTGCCAGCCGGGCCATAACTAACTCTGGGGCCAACGTCCTGACTTTC. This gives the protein CASRAITNSGANVLTF.

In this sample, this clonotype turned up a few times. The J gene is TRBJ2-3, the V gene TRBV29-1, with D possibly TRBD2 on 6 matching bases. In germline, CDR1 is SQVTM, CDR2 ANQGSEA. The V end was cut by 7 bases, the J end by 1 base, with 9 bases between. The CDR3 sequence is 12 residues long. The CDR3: CSGRGGTDTQYF. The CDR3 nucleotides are TGCAGCGGGCGGGGCGGCACAGATACGCAGTATTTT.

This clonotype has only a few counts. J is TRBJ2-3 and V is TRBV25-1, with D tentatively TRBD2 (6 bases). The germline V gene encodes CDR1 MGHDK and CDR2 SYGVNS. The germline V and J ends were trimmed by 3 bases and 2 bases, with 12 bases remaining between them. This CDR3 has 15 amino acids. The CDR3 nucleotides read TGTGCCAGCAGTGAGGGGGGACGGGCCACAGATACGCAGTATTTT. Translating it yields CASSEGGRATDTQYF.

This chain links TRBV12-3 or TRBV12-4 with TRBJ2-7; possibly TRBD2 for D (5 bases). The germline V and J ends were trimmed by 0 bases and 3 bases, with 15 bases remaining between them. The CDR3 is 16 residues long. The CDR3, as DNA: TGTGCCAGCAGTTTAGCGCTGAGAGGGCCCAACTACGAGCAGTACTTC. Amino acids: CASSLALRGPNYEQYF.

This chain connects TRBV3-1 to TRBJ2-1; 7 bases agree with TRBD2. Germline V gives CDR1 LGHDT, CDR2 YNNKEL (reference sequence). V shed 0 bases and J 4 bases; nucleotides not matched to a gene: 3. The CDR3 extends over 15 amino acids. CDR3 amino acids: CASSQEGGGYNEQFF. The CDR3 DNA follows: TGTGCCAGCAGCCAAGAGGGGGGGGGGTACAATGAGCAGTTCTTC.

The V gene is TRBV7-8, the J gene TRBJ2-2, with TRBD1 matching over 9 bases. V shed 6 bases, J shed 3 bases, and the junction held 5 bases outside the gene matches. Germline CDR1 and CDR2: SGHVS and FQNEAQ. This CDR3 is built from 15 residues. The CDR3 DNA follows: TGTGCCAGCAGACAGGGGGCTTTGGACACCGGGGAGCTGTTTTTT. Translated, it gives CASRQGALDTGELFF. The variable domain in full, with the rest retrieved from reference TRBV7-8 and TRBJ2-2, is GAGVSQSPRYKVAKRGQDVALRCDPISGHVSLFWYQQALGQGPEFLTYFQNEAQLDKSGLPSDRFFAERPEGSVSTLKIQRTQQEDSAVYLCASRQGALDTGELFFGEGSRLTVL.